This T cell receptor beta chain was identified during a study of radiotherapy plus CTLA-4 blockade in lung cancer (dated by TCRdb to 2016 to 2019). As for the study more broadly: Objective responses were observed in 18% of enrolled patients, and disease control was achieved in 31%.

Receptors were amplified or captured by the immunoSEQ multiplex PCR assay. The table comes from immuneACCESS by way of TCRdb, which keeps in-frame sequences with V and J called. Part of the clones is missing from these tables; in studies checked, under half for an unresolved V gene and the rest for unknown reasons. Present in this sample are about 90,000 clones, about four fifths of which were seen just once. Of the sample, 14% to 15% is held by the ten largest clones. On this clone: Its antigen is currently not known. No much larger clone exists at a distance of one base, and base qualities are not known.

The study evaluated CTLA-4 blockade (ipilimumab) given together with focal radiation therapy in patients who had chemo-refractory metastatic non-small-cell lung cancer. What the study reported, not specific to this receptor: Early dynamic changes in blood T cell clones, together with increased serum interferon-beta after radiation, were reported as the strongest predictors of response. TCR clones derived from tumors expanded in peripheral blood after treatment with radiotherapy and ipilimumab.

The germline V gene (reference sequence) sets CDR1 to GTSNPN and CDR2 to SVGIG. The CDR3 contains 15 residues, cysteine and phenylalanine counted. Only the CDR3 DNA is retained, 45 bases long and in frame from the first base. The V end loses 0 bases and the J end loses 0 bases, and a stretch of 10 bases separates them. In this chain, TRBV30 is recombined with TRBJ2-3; D gene: possibly TRBD2, on 6 matching bases. Sequenced material: peripheral blood, taken from a patient treated with radiotherapy plus ipilimumab. This TCR came from a human donor with non-small cell lung cancer that progressed on radiotherapy plus ipilimumab. The CDR3 is CAWSVGGTSTDTQYF. The nucleotide sequence is TGTGCCTGGAGTGTGGGAGGAACTAGCACAGATACGCAGTATTTT.